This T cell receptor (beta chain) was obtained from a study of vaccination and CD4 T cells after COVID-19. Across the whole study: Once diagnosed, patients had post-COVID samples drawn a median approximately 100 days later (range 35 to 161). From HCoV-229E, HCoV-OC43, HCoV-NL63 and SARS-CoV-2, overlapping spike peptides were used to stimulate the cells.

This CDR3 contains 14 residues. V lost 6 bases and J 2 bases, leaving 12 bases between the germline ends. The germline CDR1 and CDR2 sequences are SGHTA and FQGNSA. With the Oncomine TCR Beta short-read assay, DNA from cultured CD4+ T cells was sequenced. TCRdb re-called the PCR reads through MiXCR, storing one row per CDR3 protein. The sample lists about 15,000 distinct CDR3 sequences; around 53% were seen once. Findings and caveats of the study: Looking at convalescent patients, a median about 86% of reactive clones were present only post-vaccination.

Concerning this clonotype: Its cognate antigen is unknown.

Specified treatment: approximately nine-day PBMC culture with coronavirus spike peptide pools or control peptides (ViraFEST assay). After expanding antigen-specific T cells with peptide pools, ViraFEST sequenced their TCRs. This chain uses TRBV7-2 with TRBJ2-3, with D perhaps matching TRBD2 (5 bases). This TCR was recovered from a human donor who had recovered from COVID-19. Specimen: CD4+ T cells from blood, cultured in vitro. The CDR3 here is CASREAVVTDTQYF. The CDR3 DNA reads TGTGCCAGCAGGGAGGCCGTAGTCACAGATACGCAGTATTTT.